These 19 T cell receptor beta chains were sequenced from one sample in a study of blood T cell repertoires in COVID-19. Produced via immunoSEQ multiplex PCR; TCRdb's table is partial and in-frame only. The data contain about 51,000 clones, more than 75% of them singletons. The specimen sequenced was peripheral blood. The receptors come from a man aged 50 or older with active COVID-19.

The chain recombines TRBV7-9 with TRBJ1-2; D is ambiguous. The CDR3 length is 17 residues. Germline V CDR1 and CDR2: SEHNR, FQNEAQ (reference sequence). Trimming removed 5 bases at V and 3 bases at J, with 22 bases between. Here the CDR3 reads CASSPNTAVWPHYGYTF. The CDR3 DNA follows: TGTGCCAGCAGCCCCAACACCGCCGTCTGGCCTCACTATGGCTACACCTTC.

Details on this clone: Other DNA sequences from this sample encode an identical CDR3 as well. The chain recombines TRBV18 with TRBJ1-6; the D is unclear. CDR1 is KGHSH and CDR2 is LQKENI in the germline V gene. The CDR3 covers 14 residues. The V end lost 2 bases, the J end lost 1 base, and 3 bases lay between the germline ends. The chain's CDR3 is CASSPSSYNSPLHF. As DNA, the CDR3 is TGTGCCAGCTCACCATCATCCTATAATTCACCCCTCCACTTT.

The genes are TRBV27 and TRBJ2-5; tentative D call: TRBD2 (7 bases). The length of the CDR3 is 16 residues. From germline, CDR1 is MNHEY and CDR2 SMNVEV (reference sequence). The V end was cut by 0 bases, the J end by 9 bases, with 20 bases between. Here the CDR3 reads CASSLSVYGGKGAQYF. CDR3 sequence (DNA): TGTGCCAGCAGTTTATCCGTCTACGGGGGGAAGGGGGCCCAGTACTTC.

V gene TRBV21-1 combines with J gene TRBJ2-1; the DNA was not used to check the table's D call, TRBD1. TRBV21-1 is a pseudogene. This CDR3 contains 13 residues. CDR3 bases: TGTGCCACCATCAGTGGCTCCTACAATGAGCAGTTCTTC. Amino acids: CATISGSYNEQFF.

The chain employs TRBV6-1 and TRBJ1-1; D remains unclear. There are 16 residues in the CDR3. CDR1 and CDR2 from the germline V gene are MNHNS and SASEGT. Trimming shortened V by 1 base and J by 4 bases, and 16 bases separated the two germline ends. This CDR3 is CASSEVVPGLSTEAFF. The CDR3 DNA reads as TGTGCCAGCAGTGAAGTTGTGCCAGGCTTAAGCACTGAAGCTTTCTTT.

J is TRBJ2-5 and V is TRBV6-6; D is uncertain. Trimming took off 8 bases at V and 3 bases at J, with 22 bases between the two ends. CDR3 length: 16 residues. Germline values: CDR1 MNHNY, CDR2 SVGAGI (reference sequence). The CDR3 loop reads CASSRSVKVSEETQYF. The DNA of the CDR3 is TGTGCCAGCTCCCGATCAGTGAAAGTCAGTGAAGAGACCCAGTACTTC.

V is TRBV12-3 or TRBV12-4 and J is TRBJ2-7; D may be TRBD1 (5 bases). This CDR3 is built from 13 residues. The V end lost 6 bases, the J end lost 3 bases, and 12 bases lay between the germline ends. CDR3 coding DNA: TGTGCCAGCAGACTCAGGGCAGGCTACGAGCAGTACTTC. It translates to CASRLRAGYEQYF.

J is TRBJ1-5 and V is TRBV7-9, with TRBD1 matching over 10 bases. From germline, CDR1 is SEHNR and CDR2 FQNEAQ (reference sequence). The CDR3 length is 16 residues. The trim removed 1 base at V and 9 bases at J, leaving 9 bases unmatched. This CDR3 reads CASSLVGTGAEGPQHF. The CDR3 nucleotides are TGTGCCAGCAGCTTAGTCGGGACAGGGGCCGAGGGGCCCCAGCATTTT.

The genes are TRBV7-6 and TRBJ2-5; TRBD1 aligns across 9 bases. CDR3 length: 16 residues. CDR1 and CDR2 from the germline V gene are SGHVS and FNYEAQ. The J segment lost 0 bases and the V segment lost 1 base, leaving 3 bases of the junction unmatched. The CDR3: CASSLGWTGDQETQYF. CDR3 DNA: TGTGCCAGCAGCTTAGGGTGGACAGGGGACCAAGAGACCCAGTACTTC.

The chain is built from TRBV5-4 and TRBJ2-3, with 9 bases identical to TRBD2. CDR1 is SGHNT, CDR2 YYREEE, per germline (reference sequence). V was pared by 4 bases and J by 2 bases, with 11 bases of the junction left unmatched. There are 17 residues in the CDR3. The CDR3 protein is CASSLNSGGFITDTQYF. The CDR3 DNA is TGTGCCAGCAGCCTGAATAGCGGGGGCTTCATCACAGATACGCAGTATTTT. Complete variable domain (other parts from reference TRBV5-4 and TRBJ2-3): ETGVTQSPTHLIKTRGQQVTLRCSSQSGHNTVSWYQQALGQGPQFIFQYYREEENGRGNFPPRFSGLQFPNYSSELNVNALELDDSALYLCASSLNSGGFITDTQYFGPGTRLTVL.

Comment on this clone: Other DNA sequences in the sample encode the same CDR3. The CDR3 protein is CASSLGLAGAEQYF. The CDR3 DNA sequence: TGTGCCAGCAGCTTGGGACTAGCGGGAGCCGAGCAGTACTTC. The chain couples TRBV7-8 to TRBJ2-7; TRBD2 aligns across 14 bases. Germline V gives CDR1 SGHVS, CDR2 FQNEAQ. The CDR3 runs to 14 residues. The ends lost 3 bases at V and 6 bases at J; junction bases unmatched: 1.

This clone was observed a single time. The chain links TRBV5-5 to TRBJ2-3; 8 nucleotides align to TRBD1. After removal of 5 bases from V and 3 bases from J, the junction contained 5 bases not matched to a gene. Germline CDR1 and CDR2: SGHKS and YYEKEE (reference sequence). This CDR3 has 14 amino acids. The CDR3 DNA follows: TGTGCCAGCAGGGAAGACAGGGGAACAGATACGCAGTATTTT. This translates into CASREDRGTDTQYF.

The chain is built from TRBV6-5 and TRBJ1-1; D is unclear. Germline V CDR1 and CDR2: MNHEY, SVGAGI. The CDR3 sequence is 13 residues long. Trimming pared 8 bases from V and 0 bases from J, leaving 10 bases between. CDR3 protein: CASGLRLNTEAFF. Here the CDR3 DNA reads TGTGCCAGCGGCCTCCGCCTGAACACTGAAGCTTTCTTT.

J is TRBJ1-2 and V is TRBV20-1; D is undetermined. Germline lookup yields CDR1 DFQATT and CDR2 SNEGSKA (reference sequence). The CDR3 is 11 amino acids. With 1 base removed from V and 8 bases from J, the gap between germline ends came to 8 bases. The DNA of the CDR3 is TGCAGTGCTAGAGGACTAATGGGCTACACCTTC. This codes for CSARGLMGYTF.

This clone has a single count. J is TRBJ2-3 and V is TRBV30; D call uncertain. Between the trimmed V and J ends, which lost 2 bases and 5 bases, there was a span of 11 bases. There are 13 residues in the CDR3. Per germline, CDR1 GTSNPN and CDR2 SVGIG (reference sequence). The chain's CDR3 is CAWSIREKDTQYF. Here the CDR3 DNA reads TGTGCCTGGAGTATCCGAGAAAAAGATACGCAGTATTTT.

The chain's CDR3 is CASSDSGSIRAQHF. CDR3 sequence (DNA): TGTGCCAGCAGTGATTCGGGGAGCATAAGGGCCCAGCATTTT. The chain employs TRBV25-1 and TRBJ1-5; D is unclear. The CDR3 sequence is 14 residues long. Germline assignment: CDR1 MGHDK and CDR2 SYGVNS. Trimming took 3 bases from V and 11 from J, leaving 17 bases between them.

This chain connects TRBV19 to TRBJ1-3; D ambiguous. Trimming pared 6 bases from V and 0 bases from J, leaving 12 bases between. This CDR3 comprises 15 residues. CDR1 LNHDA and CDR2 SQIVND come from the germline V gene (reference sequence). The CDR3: CASSQQSASGNTIYF. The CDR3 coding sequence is TGTGCCAGTAGCCAACAGTCGGCCTCTGGAAACACCATATATTTT.

In DNA form, the CDR3 reads TGTGCCAGCAGCCCCCCCGGACAGACTCACTCCTACGAGCAGTACTTC. Protein product: CASSPPGQTHSYEQYF. The V gene is TRBV7-9, the J gene TRBJ2-7; weak D call: TRBD1 (6 bases). Germline-derived CDR1 and CDR2 are SEHNR and FQNEAQ (reference sequence). This CDR3 is 16 amino acids long. V lost 5 bases and J 0 bases, leaving 17 bases between the germline ends.

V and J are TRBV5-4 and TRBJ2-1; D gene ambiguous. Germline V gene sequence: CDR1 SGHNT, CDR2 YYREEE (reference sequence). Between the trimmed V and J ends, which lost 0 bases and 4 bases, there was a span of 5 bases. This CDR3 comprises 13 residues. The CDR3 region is CASSLDQYNEQFF. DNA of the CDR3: TGTGCCAGCAGCTTGGACCAGTACAATGAGCAGTTCTTC.